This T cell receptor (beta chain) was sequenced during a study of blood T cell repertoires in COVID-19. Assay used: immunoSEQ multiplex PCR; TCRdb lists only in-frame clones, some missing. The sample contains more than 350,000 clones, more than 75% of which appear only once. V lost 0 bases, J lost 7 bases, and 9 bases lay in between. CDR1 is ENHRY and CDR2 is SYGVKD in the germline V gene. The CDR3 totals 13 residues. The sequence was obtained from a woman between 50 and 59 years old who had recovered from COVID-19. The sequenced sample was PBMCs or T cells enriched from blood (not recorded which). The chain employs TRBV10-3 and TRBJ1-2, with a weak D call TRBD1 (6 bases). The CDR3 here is CAISESMGAGYTF. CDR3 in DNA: TGTGCCATCAGTGAGTCAATGGGGGCTGGCTACACCTTC.